Following are 29 T cell receptor beta chains from one sample sequenced in a study of T-cell reconstitution after alpha-beta-depleted transplantation in children. Using unique molecular identifiers, the investigators prepared the TCRbeta library. MiXCR, applied by TCRdb to the PCR reads, yields one record per CDR3 protein. This sample has approximately 300,000 distinct CDR3 sequences, with around a tenth found just once. The sample in question was PBMCs, obtained before TCRalphabeta/CD19-depleted stem cell transplant. Receptors originate from a boy in the first two years of life with acute myeloid leukemia, due to receive a stem cell transplant.

This clonotype has a count of ten or more. J is TRBJ2-3 and V is TRBV2, with 7 bases aligning to TRBD2. CDR1 and CDR2 (germline): SNHLY, FYNNEI. The CDR3 loop spans 16 amino acids. J lost 6 bases, V lost 8 bases, and 17 bases had no gene match. The DNA of the CDR3 is TGTGCCAGCGGCGCGGCTAGCGGCAACCCATGGGATACGCAGTATTTT. Protein: CASGAASGNPWDTQYF.

This clonotype was recorded many times. V and J are TRBV4-2 and TRBJ1-4; 8 bases fit TRBD1. Germline V gives CDR1 LGHNA, CDR2 YNFKEQ. Unmatched junction bases numbered 9, after V lost 1 base and J lost 5 bases. This CDR3 comprises 17 residues. The CDR3 loop reads CASSQGVDRGRNEKLFF. The CDR3 DNA reads TGTGCCAGCAGCCAAGGGGTCGACAGGGGACGGAATGAAAAACTGTTTTTT.

Concerning this clonotype itself: This may come from a read error, since a much larger clone is one base off. This chain uses TRBV11-1 with TRBJ1-2; no firm D call. The CDR3 consists of 12 residues. Per the germline V gene, CDR1 is SGHAT and CDR2 is FQDESV (reference sequence). The CDR3 loop is CASGLASHGYTF. The CDR3 DNA sequence: TGTGCCAGCGGCTTAGCGAGCCATGGCTACACCTTC.

Ten or more counts support this clonotype. The chain employs TRBV12-5 and TRBJ2-3; perhaps D is TRBD1 or TRBD2 (5 bases each). Per germline, CDR1 LGHNT and CDR2 FRNRAP. The CDR3 is 14 residues long. Trimming removed 2 bases from V and 7 bases from J, with 13 bases in between. The CDR3 loop is CASGLTGARHTQYF. CDR3 coding DNA: TGTGCTAGTGGTTTGACCGGGGCCCGGCATACGCAGTATTTT.

This clonotype was found many times. The germline gene is not matched at one end of the junction; a read error may be the cause. V and J are TRBV20-1 and TRBJ2-5; D possibly corresponds to TRBD1 (7 bases). This CDR3 contains 13 residues. Germline V gene lookup returns CDR1 DFQATT and CDR2 SNEGSKA (reference sequence). CDR3 sequence: CSARGRGEETQYF. The DNA for the CDR3 is TGCAGTGCGAGAGGCAGGGGGGAAGAGACCCAGTACTTC.

In this sample, this clonotype turned up many times. The V gene is TRBV11-3, the J gene TRBJ2-1; 8 bases are a match to TRBD2. J was trimmed by 0 bases and V by 6 bases; bases with no gene match: 4. The CDR3 loop spans 15 amino acids. From germline, CDR1 is SGHNT and CDR2 YENEEA. CDR3 sequence (DNA): TGTGCCAGCAGACCCGGGACTAGCTCCTACAATGAGCAGTTCTTC. Encoded protein: CASRPGTSSYNEQFF.

This clonotype was detected ten times or more. CDR3 protein: CASSLARTFGGYTF. Here the CDR3 DNA reads TGTGCCAGCAGTTTAGCCAGGACTTTTGGAGGCTACACCTTC. This chain uses TRBV28 with TRBJ1-2, with D unclear. CDR1 is MDHEN and CDR2 is SYDVKM in the germline V gene. V shed 2 bases and J shed 8 bases, with 15 bases lying between them. The CDR3 is 14 residues long.

This clonotype showed up many times. V gene TRBV3-1 combines with J gene TRBJ2-7; perhaps TRBD1 as D (6 bases). The ends were cut back, 4 bases at V and 0 bases at J, with 16 bases in the middle. The germline CDR1 and CDR2 sequences are LGHDT and YNNKEL (reference sequence). The CDR3 is made up of 16 amino acids. CDR3 nucleotides: TGTGCCAGCAGCCGAACCCAGGGGAAGAGCTCCTACGAGCAGTACTTC. Its protein product is CASSRTQGKSSYEQYF.

Ten or more counts support this clonotype. The chain uses TRBV29-1 and TRBJ2-7; D possibly uses TRBD1 or TRBD2 (5 bases each). The V end lost 2 bases, the J end lost 4 bases, and 18 bases lay between the germline ends. This CDR3 has 15 amino acids. The germline gives CDR1 SQVTM, CDR2 ANQGSEA. The CDR3 region is CSVEIEQVTRYEQYF. For the CDR3, the DNA is TGCAGCGTTGAAATCGAACAGGTCACTAGGTACGAGCAGTACTTC.

This clonotype was recorded at least ten times. The chain is built from TRBV15 and TRBJ1-1, with TRBD1 matching over 8 bases. CDR1 is LNHNV and CDR2 is YYDKDF in the germline V gene (reference sequence). V gave up 4 bases and J gave up 4 bases; unmatched junction bases: 11. The CDR3 has 16 residues. The CDR3 DNA follows: TGTGCCACCAGCACCCTAGACAGGGGCCCTCTCACTGAAGCTTTCTTT. Amino acids: CATSTLDRGPLTEAFF.

This clonotype was picked up many times. The chain combines TRBV7-2 with TRBJ1-2; D unresolved. CDR1 and CDR2 (germline): SGHTA, FQGNSA. V was shortened by 0 bases and J by 7 bases, with 9 bases between the two germline ends. The CDR3 contains 13 residues. The CDR3 region has the DNA TGTGCCAGCAGCTTAGCAGGGTTTGGTGGCTACACCTTC. Its translation is CASSLAGFGGYTF.

With regard to this clonotype: This may arise from a read error, as a much more abundant clone is one base away. The chain joins TRBV6-4 to TRBJ2-7, with 7 bases lining up with TRBD1. V was pared by 8 bases and J by 0 bases, with 22 bases of the junction left unmatched. The CDR3 consists of 19 residues. CDR1 is MRHNA and CDR2 is SNTAGT in the germline V gene. CDR3 loop: CASCKFVIRGQAYSYEQYF. The DNA for the CDR3 is TGTGCCAGCTGCAAGTTTGTTATTCGAGGACAGGCGTACTCCTACGAGCAGTACTTC.

This clonotype came up many times. This chain links TRBV6-5 with TRBJ1-1, with TRBD1 as a possible D gene (6 bases). V lost 0 bases to trimming and J lost 3 bases, with 8 bases between them. The V gene's germline CDR1 is MNHEY and CDR2 SVGAGI. This CDR3 is 14 amino acids long. Here the CDR3 reads CASSYSGADTEAFF. For the CDR3, the DNA is TGTGCCAGCAGTTACTCGGGGGCAGACACTGAAGCTTTCTTT.

V gene TRBV6-4 combines with J gene TRBJ1-4; no reliable D call. Germline V CDR1 and CDR2: MRHNA, SNTAGT. V was trimmed by 5 bases and J by 6 bases, leaving 13 bases between them. The CDR3 covers 14 residues. The DNA of the CDR3 is TGTGCCAGCAGTTTAAGGTTACCAGATGAAAAACTGTTTTTT. It translates to CASSLRLPDEKLFF.

The rearrangement joins TRBV7-9 to TRBJ2-3; no definite D call. The germline V gene has CDR1 SEHNR and CDR2 FQNEAQ (reference sequence). The CDR3 is 16 residues long. Trimming took off 2 bases at V and 4 bases at J, with 16 bases between the two ends. The CDR3 DNA follows: TGTGCCAGCAGCTTACGAAAAATGAGGTTTTCAGATACGCAGTATTTT. It yields the protein CASSLRKMRFSDTQYF.

V and J are TRBV6-1 and TRBJ2-7; D is unresolved. CDR3 size: 15 residues. Trimming took off 3 bases at V and 3 bases at J, with 15 bases between the two ends. CDR1 and CDR2 (germline): MNHNS, SASEGT. The CDR3 sequence is CASSEEFTGFYEQYF. For the CDR3, the DNA is TGTGCCAGCAGTGAGGAGTTCACCGGTTTCTACGAGCAGTACTTC.

This clonotype was counted at least ten times. Germline is not matched at one junction end, which may reflect a read error. This sequence joins TRBV20-1 and TRBJ1-1, with a possible D match to TRBD1 (6 bases). Germline-derived CDR1 and CDR2 are DFQATT and SNEGSKA (reference sequence). This CDR3 region has 15 residues. CDR3 residues: CSARDLYREVPEAFF. As DNA, the CDR3 is TGCAGTGCTAGAGATTTGTACAGGGAGGTCCCTGAGGCTTTCTTT.

The chain recombines TRBV14 with TRBJ2-7, with TRBD1 identical over 10 bases. The length of the CDR3 is 15 residues. The germline V gene has CDR1 SGHDN and CDR2 FVKESK. The V segment lost 3 bases and the J segment 2 bases; nucleotides outside the gene matches: 4. CDR3 DNA sequence: TGTGCCAGCAGCCACCCGGACAGGGGGACCTACGAGCAGTACTTC. It codes for CASSHPDRGTYEQYF.

Ten or more counts support this clonotype. The chain couples TRBV20-1 to TRBJ2-7; perhaps TRBD2 as D (6 bases). Germline V CDR1 and CDR2: DFQATT, SNEGSKA (reference sequence). This CDR3 has 14 residues. The germline V and J ends were trimmed by 6 bases and 2 bases, with 17 bases remaining between them. CDR3 sequence (DNA): TGCAGTGCCGATACTACAGGAGGGGCCTACGAGCAGTACTTC. It is translated as CSADTTGGAYEQYF.

This clonotype was picked up many times. V gene TRBV20-1 combines with J gene TRBJ2-5; D is uncertain. This CDR3 is built from 12 residues. Trimming left V 4 bases short and J 4 bases short, with 10 bases between. Per the germline V gene, CDR1 is DFQATT and CDR2 is SNEGSKA (reference sequence). CDR3 region: CSAMKGTETQYF. CDR3 nucleotides: TGCAGTGCTATGAAGGGCACAGAGACCCAGTACTTC.

There are many counts of this clonotype. This chain links TRBV2 with TRBJ2-7, with D hard to call. With 5 bases removed from V and 4 bases from J, the gap between germline ends came to 12 bases. CDR3 length: 13 amino acids. CDR1 SNHLY and CDR2 FYNNEI come from the germline V gene. This CDR3 reads CASSLSENYEQYF. The CDR3 DNA is TGTGCCAGCAGTTTATCGGAGAATTACGAGCAGTACTTC.

This clonotype was observed many times. The chain carries TRBV29-1 and TRBJ2-5, with D perhaps matching TRBD1 (6 bases). Trimming took 7 bases from V and 3 from J, leaving 9 bases between them. The CDR3 contains 11 residues. Looked up from germline, CDR1 is SQVTM and CDR2 is ANQGSEA. DNA for the CDR3: TGCAGCGCATCAGGGGAAGAGACCCAGTACTTC. This codes for CSASGEETQYF.

This clonotype was counted between two and nine times. The chain is built from TRBV12-3 or TRBV12-4 and TRBJ2-2; 11 bases fit TRBD1. V lost 6 bases and J lost 4; bases outside the gene matches: 4. The CDR3 is 15 amino acids. The DNA of the CDR3 is TGTGCCAGCAGGCGGGACAGGGGGATCACCGGGGAGCTGTTTTTT. It codes for CASRRDRGITGELFF.

This clonotype has ten or more counts. The chain links TRBV4-3 to TRBJ2-2; D might be TRBD1 or TRBD2, each matching 6 bases. Trimming stripped 0 bases from V and 6 bases from J, with 14 bases between. The CDR3 spans 16 residues. Germline V gene data show CDR1 as LGHNA and CDR2 as YSLEER. Here the CDR3 reads CASSQDLGGEAGELFF. The CDR3 DNA sequence: TGCGCCAGCAGCCAAGATTTGGGGGGCGAGGCCGGGGAGCTGTTTTTT.

This chain uses TRBV11-2 with TRBJ2-3; D is ambiguous. Trimming removed 3 bases at V and 4 bases at J, with 14 bases between. Germline V lookup: CDR1 SGHAT, CDR2 FQNNGV. This CDR3 spans 15 amino acids. CDR3 coding DNA: TGTGCCAGCAGCTTCTATTACAGAGGAGCAGATACGCAGTATTTT. Translation gives CASSFYYRGADTQYF.

This clonotype was recorded at least ten times. The rearrangement joins TRBV5-1 to TRBJ2-1; possible D gene TRBD2, 6 bases. This CDR3 is built from 15 residues. Germline V lookup: CDR1 SGHRS, CDR2 YFSETQ. The germline V and J ends were trimmed by 0 bases and 4 bases, with 11 bases remaining between them. CDR3 sequence (DNA): TGCGCCAGCAGCTTGGGGCCGGGGACTTACAATGAGCAGTTCTTC. It specifies CASSLGPGTYNEQFF. The whole variable domain, remainder taken from reference TRBV5-1 and TRBJ2-1, is KAGVTQTPRYLIKTRGQQVTLSCSPISGHRSVSWYQQTPGQGLQFLFEYFSETQRNKGNFPGRFSGRQFSNSRSEMNVSTLELGDSALYLCASSLGPGTYNEQFFGPGTRLTVL.

The sample holds many counts of this clonotype. This chain joins TRBV27 and TRBJ2-7; 10 nucleotides line up with TRBD1. CDR1 and CDR2 from the germline V gene are MNHEY and SMNVEV (reference sequence). V trimming: 2 bases; J trimming: 3 bases; junction bases outside the gene matches: 4. The CDR3 length is 15 residues. The CDR3 reads CASSLDRGRRYEQYF. In DNA form, the CDR3 reads TGTGCCAGCAGTTTAGACAGGGGGCGCCGCTACGAGCAGTACTTC.

This clonotype was counted ten times or more. The CDR3 loop is CSAGSSYEQYF. CDR3 coding DNA: TGCAGCGCAGGGAGCTCCTACGAGCAGTACTTC. The rearrangement links TRBV29-1 to TRBJ2-7, with D possibly being TRBD1 or TRBD2 (5 bases each). The CDR3 has 11 amino acids. Trimming stripped 7 bases from V and 0 bases from J, with 7 bases between. Per germline, CDR1 SQVTM and CDR2 ANQGSEA.

This clonotype was observed many times. The rearrangement links TRBV20-1 to TRBJ2-1; 13 bases match TRBD2. The CDR3 contains 15 residues. Germline-derived CDR1 and CDR2 are DFQATT and SNEGSKA (reference sequence). The V segment lost 4 bases and the J segment 8 bases; nucleotides outside the gene matches: 8. CDR3 nucleotide sequence: TGCAGTGCTAAAGCCGGGACTAGCGGGATATATGAGCAGTTCTTC. Translated: CSAKAGTSGIYEQFF.